The T cell receptor (beta chain) described here comes from a study of early T cells in non-severe SARS-CoV-2 infection (dated by TCRdb to the early 2020s). A note on the overall study: Bulk RNA from unsorted whole blood was used for TCR sequencing, so alpha and beta chains could not be paired. Results and caveats for the whole study, not just this receptor: VDJdb matching was skewed toward anti-spike CD8 responses and likely underestimated virus-specific expansions, missing private and CD4 specificities.

This clonotype occurred a few times. It lacks a known antigen. No base qualities exist here, and no much larger clone lies one base off it. Library method: 5' RACE. These reads were obtained on a NextSeq 500. In the TCR library protocol, unique molecular identifiers were attached to individual cDNA molecules to correct for PCR bias and sequencing error. Sequencing covered both TCR alpha and beta chains, and within each sample the abundances of alpha and beta sequences were tightly co-correlated. The published analysis was carried out like this. V gene, J gene and CDR3 annotation of TCR sequences was performed with Decombinator V4. TCRs were defined as expanded if a significant change between any two time points was detected under a Poisson model with p below 0.0001. TCR abundances were normalised to the total number of TCRs sequenced per sample and expressed as counts per million. TRAV1-2 paired with TRAJ12, TRAJ20 or TRAJ33 defined MAIT TCRs, while TRAV10 paired with TRAJ18 defined iNKT TCRs. VDJdb, accessed 1 November 2021, was searched for CMV, EBV and SARS-CoV-2 annotated TCRs, excluding TCRs annotated for multiple antigens. The public reads were reprocessed in TCRdb via fastp at Q25 and MiXCR, keeping in-frame beta chains. Each CDR3 protein gets just one entry, which takes the most common genes and DNA from the rows behind it. What appears here as the V and J calls and clone size reflects TCRdb's work, not the paper's. The sample data list nearly 80,000 distinct CDR3 sequences, and over 10% of these were observed just once. The ten largest clonotypes hold 1.1% of the sample.

The study was a case-control design nested within a healthcare worker cohort in London, UK, with weekly nasopharyngeal swab PCR tests and blood sampling. Healthcare workers were enrolled in the week of the UK lockdown, from 23 to 31 March 2020, and were followed every week for up to roughly 15 weeks. Including the terminal cysteine and phenylalanine, the CDR3 comprises 14 residues. The CDR3 DNA has 42 bases and is translated from base 1. As encoded in the germline V gene, CDR1 is SGHVS while CDR2 is FQNEAQ. V was cut back by 7 bases and J by 3 bases, leaving a gap of 12 bases between them. Sequencing was done on a sample of whole blood. The chain joins TRBV7-8 to TRBJ2-2; TRBD2 is a weak D gene call, 5 bases matching. This clonotype was obtained from an adult who was a healthcare worker with PCR-confirmed SARS-CoV-2 infection or an uninfected control (not recorded which). The CDR3 loop reads CASKRSLDTGELFF. The nucleotides read TGTGCCAGCAAGCGGAGTCTCGACACCGGGGAGCTGTTTTTT.